This TCR beta chain was retrieved from a study of PD-1 blockade in classical Hodgkin lymphoma. The assay was immunoSEQ multiplex PCR, and TCRdb's table has in-frame clones only and misses some. The top ten clones hold approximately 0.88% of a sample with tens of thousands of clones, roughly 80% of them seen once. Germline CDR1 and CDR2: SGHRS and YFSETQ. V was shortened by 3 bases and J by 6 bases, with 7 bases between the two germline ends. The CDR3 loop spans 11 amino acids. Time point meaning: cycle 4 day 1 (C4D1), after less than 7 weeks of nivolumab. After autologous stem cell transplantation all patients relapsed, and prior brentuximab vedotin exposure differed between cohorts. The study purified CD4+ T cells from thawed PBMCs using magnetic negative selection.

The clonotype originates from a human donor with classical Hodgkin lymphoma. This specimen consisted of CD4+ T cells from blood, obtained before the fourth cycle of nivolumab. The chain has TRBV5-1 and TRBJ2-7, with D uncertain. The CDR3 DNA reads as TGCGCCAGCAGCTGGGGAAGCGAGCAGTACTTC. Its translation: CASSWGSEQYF.